This is a list of T cell receptor beta chains from one sample in a study of T-cell memory formation after mild COVID-19. TCRdb redid the calling of the 5' RACE reads with MiXCR, one entry per CDR3 protein. Altogether hundreds of thousands of distinct CDR3 sequences are present, roughly a fifth being singletons, with the ten largest covering 20% to 25%. The sequenced sample consisted of PBMCs or a T cell subset sorted from them (not recorded which). The receptors stem from a young man who had mild COVID-19 (a few samples of this study predate the infection). Cell type and time point are not known. CDR3s include the opening cysteine and the closing phenylalanine or tryptophan.

CDR3: CASSYPSGTDTQYF
J: TRBJ2-3
V: TRBV12-3/TRBV12-4

CDR3: CASSPFDRDETQYF
J: TRBJ2-5
V: TRBV3-1

CDR3: CASSPTRADTQYF
J: TRBJ2-3
V: TRBV7-6

CDR3: CASSLANSDTQYF
J: TRBJ2-3
V: TRBV5-6

CDR3: CASSFLSGNTIYF
J: TRBJ1-3
V: TRBV11-2

CDR3: CASSPLVSVRELFF
J: TRBJ2-2
V: TRBV12-3/TRBV12-4

CDR3: CASSPLSENEQFF
J: TRBJ2-1
V: TRBV19

CDR3: CASSSRLDRVGNEQFF
J: TRBJ2-1
V: TRBV11-2

CDR3: CASSFSYNEQFF
J: TRBJ2-1
V: TRBV12-3/TRBV12-4

CDR3: CASSPGQGRTFF
J: TRBJ1-1
V: TRBV12-3/TRBV12-4

CDR3: CASSFTSPTGLPNEKLFF
J: TRBJ1-4
V: TRBV5-1

CDR3: CASSPGTDSYEQYF
J: TRBJ2-7
V: TRBV12-3/TRBV12-4

CDR3: CASSQDPMYNYGYTF
J: TRBJ1-2
V: TRBV3-1

CDR3: CASSPSRGERGYTF
J: TRBJ1-2
V: TRBV12-3/TRBV12-4

CDR3: CASSSYGQGTNQPQHF
J: TRBJ1-5
V: TRBV28

CDR3: CAISGFGRAGETQYF
J: TRBJ2-5
V: TRBV10-3

CDR3: CASSQDPGVRNTGELFF
J: TRBJ2-2
V: TRBV5-1

CDR3: CASSWSGGPGETQYF
J: TRBJ2-5
V: TRBV7-2

CDR3: CASSSGAYEQYF
J: TRBJ2-7
V: TRBV5-1

CDR3: CASSSSTGGGNQPQHF
J: TRBJ1-5
V: TRBV28

CDR3: CASSQRAGNTGELFF
J: TRBJ2-2
V: TRBV5-1

CDR3: CASSEIAGGTEAFF
J: TRBJ1-1
V: TRBV12-3/TRBV12-4

CDR3: CASSLRASGSYEQYF
J: TRBJ2-7
V: TRBV7-2

CDR3: CASSLVLINEQFF
J: TRBJ2-1
V: TRBV7-9

CDR3: CASGWGFVNTEAFF
J: TRBJ1-1
V: TRBV7-9

CDR3: CASSAGQASSYNSPLHF
J: TRBJ1-6
V: TRBV5-1

CDR3: CSAPESQKFQETQYF
J: TRBJ2-5
V: TRBV20-1

CDR3: CASSRTGEGSPLHF
J: TRBJ1-6
V: TRBV6-6

CDR3: CASSRVAWNTGELFF
J: TRBJ2-2
V: TRBV7-2

CDR3: CASSQPTESSYNEQFF
J: TRBJ2-1
V: TRBV4-1

CDR3: CASSPGLTGELFF
J: TRBJ2-2
V: TRBV5-1